One sample yielded the 10 T cell receptor beta chains listed below, sequenced in a study of blood T cell repertoires in COVID-19. Repertoires were generated with immunoSEQ multiplex PCR, while TCRdb's copy carries only in-frame clones and drops some. The data contain about 130,000 clones, 70% to 90% of them singletons. The sequenced material came from PBMCs or T cells enriched from blood (not recorded which). The receptors originated from a woman aged 45-65 years who had recovered from COVID-19.

The chain combines TRBV24-1 with TRBJ2-7, with 10 positions matching TRBD1. There are 14 residues in the CDR3. V lost 7 bases, J lost 4 bases, and 6 bases stayed unmatched. The germline gives CDR1 KGHDR, CDR2 SFDVKD. As DNA, the CDR3 is TGTGCCACCAGGCCCGGGACAGGGGATTACGAGCAGTACTTC. It is translated as CATRPGTGDYEQYF.

J is TRBJ2-4 and V is TRBV30; a possible D gene is TRBD2 (5 bases). The CDR3 loop spans 15 amino acids. Deletions cut 0 bases from V and 9 bases from J, with 18 bases between. The V gene's germline CDR1 is GTSNPN and CDR2 SVGIG (reference sequence). The CDR3, as DNA: TGTGCCTGGAGTGTACAAAGCGGCCTAGGTGGCATTCAGTACTTC. Its protein product is CAWSVQSGLGGIQYF.

This clone turned up a few times. This chain links TRBV15 with TRBJ1-2, with 9 nucleotides matching TRBD1. Germline V gene sequence: CDR1 LNHNV, CDR2 YYDKDF (reference sequence). The length of the CDR3 is 14 residues. Trimming removed 3 bases from V and 2 bases from J; junction bases left unmatched: 1. The CDR3 sequence: CATSRGQGNYGYTF. CDR3 DNA: TGTGCCACCAGCAGGGGACAGGGAAACTATGGCTACACCTTC.

The chain joins TRBV19 to TRBJ1-5; a possible D gene is TRBD1 (5 bases). V lost 7 bases and J 5 bases, leaving 12 bases between the germline ends. From germline, CDR1 is LNHDA and CDR2 SQIVND (reference sequence). The CDR3 has 13 amino acids. The CDR3 loop reads CASTIRGDQPQHF. In nucleotides, the CDR3 is TGTGCCAGTACCATACGGGGGGATCAGCCCCAGCATTTT.

This chain connects TRBV4-3 to TRBJ2-4; 8 bases align to TRBD2. Germline V gene lookup returns CDR1 LGHNA and CDR2 YSLEER. The V and J ends lost 2 bases and 0 bases, in that order; junction bases with no gene match: 6. The CDR3 length is 17 residues. The CDR3 DNA sequence: TGCGCCAGCAGCCAACGGGCTAGCGGGCTAGCCAAAAACATTCAGTACTTC. It yields the protein CASSQRASGLAKNIQYF.

The V gene is TRBV9, the J gene TRBJ2-5; D may be TRBD1 (6 bases). Germline V gene lookup returns CDR1 SGDLS and CDR2 YYNGEE. The CDR3 length is 15 residues. V was shortened by 0 bases and J by 2 bases, with 11 bases between the two germline ends. In nucleotides, the CDR3 is TGTGCCAGCAGCGTAGCGGCAGGGGCGCAAGAGACCCAGTACTTC. This codes for CASSVAAGAQETQYF.

This chain joins TRBV4-3 and TRBJ1-1, with TRBD1 matching over 7 bases. This CDR3 has 14 amino acids. CDR1 LGHNA and CDR2 YSLEER come from the germline V gene. With V trimmed by 3 bases and J by 4 bases, 5 bases remained unmatched. CDR3 loop: CASSQAQGITEAFF. CDR3 bases: TGCGCCAGCAGCCAGGCACAGGGGATCACTGAAGCTTTCTTT.

V usage is TRBV9 and J usage is TRBJ1-6, with 7 bases that match TRBD1. Unmatched junction bases numbered 1, after V lost 3 bases and J lost 7 bases. CDR1 SGDLS and CDR2 YYNGEE come from the germline V gene. This CDR3 is 13 amino acids long. The CDR3 bases are TGTGCCAGCAGCGAGACAGGGAATTCACCCCTCCACTTT. Translation: CASSETGNSPLHF.

This rearrangement joins TRBV2 to TRBJ1-1; tentatively, D is TRBD1 (5 bases). The CDR3 is 12 residues long. Germline assignment: CDR1 SNHLY and CDR2 FYNNEI. V dropped 4 bases and J dropped 8 bases, with 11 bases sitting between them. The CDR3 coding sequence is TGTGCCAGCAGTGTTATGGGGCAAGAAGCTTTCTTT. Translating gives CASSVMGQEAFF.

For the CDR3, the DNA is TGTGCCAGCAGCCTGGGACTAGCGGGGTATTTAGGCGGGGAGCTGTTTTTT. Translation gives CASSLGLAGYLGGELFF. The chain couples TRBV7-8 to TRBJ2-2, with 13 bases fitting TRBD2. Germline CDR1 SGHVS, CDR2 FQNEAQ. V was pared by 5 bases and J by 7 bases, with 10 bases of the junction left unmatched. This CDR3 has 17 amino acids.